This TCR beta chain was obtained from a study of human T cells and chemical hapten exposure. Study results and limitations: The number of TCRs over 1 in 1000 frequency stayed unchanged after DPC.

TCRdb re-called the RACE reads with MiXCR, one entry per CDR3 protein. The sample has about 110,000 distinct CDR3 sequences, about a tenth seen once. V gave up 0 bases and J gave up 8 bases, with 10 bases separating them. This CDR3 has 14 amino acids. The V gene's germline CDR1 is LGHNA and CDR2 YSLEER. The time point here: patch test 2, 6 weeks after DPC sensitization. Treatment: therapeutic diphenylcyclopropenone sensitization with weekly scalp DPC. This clonotype has just a few counts. Its target is not known. This sequence originates from a woman in her forties with alopecia areata. Some clones in this sample may be carry-over from other donors' samples. The V and J genes are TRBV4-3 and TRBJ1-4; D unresolved. The specimen was whole blood, collected in connection with sensitization to the hapten diphenylcyclopropenone (DPC). The CDR3 DNA reads as TGCGCCAGCAGCCAAGAAGACCGACTAGAAAAACTGTTTTTT. Translated, it gives CASSQEDRLEKLFF.